The clone carrying this T cell receptor beta chain was picked up many times. The entry originates in a study of T-cell reconstitution after alpha-beta-depleted transplantation in children. The library targeted TCRbeta and was prepared with unique molecular identifiers. TCRdb used MiXCR to reprocess the PCR reads, holding one entry per CDR3 protein. The sample includes around 200,000 distinct CDR3 sequences, 8.4% of them seen just once. Between the trimmed V and J ends, which lost 4 bases and 0 bases, there was a span of 16 bases. CDR3 length: 17 residues. CDR1 is SGHDT, CDR2 YYEEEE, per germline. The specimen comprised PBMCs, mostly from graft donor cells, sampled 360 days after TCRalphabeta/CD19-depleted stem cell transplant. The source is a male patient between 2 and 10 years old who had a stem cell transplant for acute myeloid leukemia, so the T cells may come from the graft donor. The V and J genes are TRBV5-6 and TRBJ2-2; TRBD2 is a possible D gene (6 bases). In DNA form, the CDR3 reads TGTGCCAGCAGCGGTCCCGGGGGAACGTCGAACACCGGGGAGCTGTTTTTT. Its protein is CASSGPGGTSNTGELFF.